This T cell receptor beta chain was profiled in a study of T-cell reconstitution after alpha-beta-depleted transplantation in children. TCRbeta library construction was performed incorporating unique molecular identifiers. TCRdb recomputed calls from the PCR reads with MiXCR, one row per CDR3 protein. Among more than 90,000 distinct CDR3 sequences listed, 10% were seen once. This clonotype was recorded at least ten times. The length of the CDR3 is 11 residues. Germline V gives CDR1 DFQATT, CDR2 SNEGSKA (reference sequence). With 3 bases removed from V and 3 bases from J, the gap between germline ends came to 6 bases.

The material sequenced was PBMCs, taken before TCRalphabeta/CD19-depleted stem cell transplant. V usage is TRBV20-1 and J usage is TRBJ2-7; D not resolved. This clonotype was sampled from a boy aged 2 to 10 with acute lymphoblastic leukemia, due to receive a stem cell transplant. CDR3 in amino acids: CSASPRYEQYF. The CDR3 DNA reads as TGCAGTGCTAGTCCCCGCTACGAGCAGTACTTC.